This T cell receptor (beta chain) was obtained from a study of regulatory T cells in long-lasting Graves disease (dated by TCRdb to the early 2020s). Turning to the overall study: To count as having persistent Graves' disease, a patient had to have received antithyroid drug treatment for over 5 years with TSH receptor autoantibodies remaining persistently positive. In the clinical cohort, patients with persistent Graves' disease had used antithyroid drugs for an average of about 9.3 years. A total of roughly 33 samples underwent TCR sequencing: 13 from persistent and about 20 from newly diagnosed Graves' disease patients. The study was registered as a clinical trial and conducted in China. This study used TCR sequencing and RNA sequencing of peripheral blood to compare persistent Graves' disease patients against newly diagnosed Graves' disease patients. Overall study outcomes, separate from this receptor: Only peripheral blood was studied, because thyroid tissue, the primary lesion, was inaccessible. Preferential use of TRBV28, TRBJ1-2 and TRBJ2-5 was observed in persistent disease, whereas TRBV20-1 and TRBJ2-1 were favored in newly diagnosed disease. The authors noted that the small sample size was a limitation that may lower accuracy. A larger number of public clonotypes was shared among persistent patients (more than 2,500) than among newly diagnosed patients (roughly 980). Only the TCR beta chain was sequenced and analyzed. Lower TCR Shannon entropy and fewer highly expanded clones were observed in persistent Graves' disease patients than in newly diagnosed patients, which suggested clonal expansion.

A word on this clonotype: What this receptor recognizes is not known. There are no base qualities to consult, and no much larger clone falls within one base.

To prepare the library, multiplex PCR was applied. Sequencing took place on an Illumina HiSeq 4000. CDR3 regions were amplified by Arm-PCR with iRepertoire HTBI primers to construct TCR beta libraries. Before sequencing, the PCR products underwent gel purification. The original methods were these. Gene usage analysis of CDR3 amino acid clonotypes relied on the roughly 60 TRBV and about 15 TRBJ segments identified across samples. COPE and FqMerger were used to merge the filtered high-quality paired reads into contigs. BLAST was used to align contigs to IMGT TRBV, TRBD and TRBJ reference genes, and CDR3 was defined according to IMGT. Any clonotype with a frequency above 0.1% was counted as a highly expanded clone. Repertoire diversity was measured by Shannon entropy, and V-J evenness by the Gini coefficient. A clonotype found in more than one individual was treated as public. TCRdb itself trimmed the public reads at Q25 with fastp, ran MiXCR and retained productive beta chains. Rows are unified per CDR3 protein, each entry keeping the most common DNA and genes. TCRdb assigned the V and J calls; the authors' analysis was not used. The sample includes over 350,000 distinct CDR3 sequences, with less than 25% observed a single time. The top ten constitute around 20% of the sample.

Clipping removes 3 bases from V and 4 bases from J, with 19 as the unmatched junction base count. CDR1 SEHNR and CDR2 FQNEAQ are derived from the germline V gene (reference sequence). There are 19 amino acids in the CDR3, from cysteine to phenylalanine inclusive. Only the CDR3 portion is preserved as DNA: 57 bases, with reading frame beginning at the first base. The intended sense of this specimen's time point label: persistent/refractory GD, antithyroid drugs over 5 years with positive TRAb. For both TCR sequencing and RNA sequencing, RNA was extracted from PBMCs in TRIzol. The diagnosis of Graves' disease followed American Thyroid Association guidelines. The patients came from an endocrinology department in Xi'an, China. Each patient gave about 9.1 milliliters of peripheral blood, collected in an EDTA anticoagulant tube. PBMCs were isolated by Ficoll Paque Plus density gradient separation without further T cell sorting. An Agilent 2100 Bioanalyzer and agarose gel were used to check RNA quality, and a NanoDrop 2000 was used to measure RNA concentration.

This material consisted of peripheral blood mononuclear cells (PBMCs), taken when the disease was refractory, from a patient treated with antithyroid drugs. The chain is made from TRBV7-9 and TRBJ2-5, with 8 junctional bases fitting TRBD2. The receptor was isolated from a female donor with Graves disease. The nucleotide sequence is TGTGCCAGCAGCTTTCCTACTAGCGGCCCCGCTAAAACGTCAGAGACCCAGTACTTC. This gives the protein CASSFPTSGPAKTSETQYF.